The clone carrying this T cell receptor beta chain was seen more than once but under ten times. The PCR made use of 60 Vbeta and 13 Jbeta primers. Assay used: immunoSEQ multiplex PCR; TCRdb lists only in-frame clones, some missing. The table has around 100,000 clones, 70% seen once. Germline values: CDR1 SGHRS, CDR2 YFSETQ. The junction had 0 bases not matched to a gene; V was cut back by 3 bases and J by 2 bases. There are 14 residues in the CDR3. This sample was taken from a study of cytomegalovirus exposure and HLA in healthy donors. The chain joins TRBV5-1 to TRBJ1-1; 11 positions match TRBD1. This TCR came from a man younger than 45 in good health and CMV-seropositive. The source material was PBMCs. The CDR3 sequence is CASSWTGGNTEAFF. The CDR3 DNA follows: TGCGCCAGCAGCTGGACAGGGGGCAACACTGAAGCTTTCTTT.